This TCR beta chain derives from a study of blood T cells in healthy people across ages. V was pared by 4 bases and J by 9 bases, with 2 bases of the junction left unmatched. The germline V gene encodes CDR1 SEHNR and CDR2 FQNEAQ (reference sequence). The CDR3 contains 11 residues. PCR was performed a second time for roughly 6 to 12 cycles using a sample-barcoded 5' primer and a J-beta primer mix. TCRdb itself ran the 5' RACE reads through MiXCR, one entry per CDR3 protein. The profile shows about 800,000 distinct CDR3 sequences, roughly 50% of them singletons. The V and J genes are TRBV7-9 and TRBJ2-7; 8 positions match TRBD2. The material sequenced was blood. This receptor was obtained from a man between 25 and 39 years old in good health. In DNA form, the CDR3 reads TGTGCCAGCAGCTCGCGGGAGGTGCAGTACTTC. Amino acids: CASSSREVQYF.